This T cell receptor beta chain was retrieved from a study of tumour-infiltrating T cells in Burkitt lymphoma. Data came from immunoSEQ multiplex PCR; TCRdb stores just in-frame clones and leaves some out. Of 4,000 to 6,000 clones listed, around 9.9% were seen once; the top ten hold around 2.1%. Germline trimming cut 4 bases from V and 5 bases from J; bases unmatched to any gene: 1. Per germline, CDR1 MDHEN and CDR2 SYDVKM. CDR3 length equals 14 residues. Sample: tumor tissue. V is TRBV28 and J is TRBJ1-4; 10 nucleotides align to TRBD1. This TCR came from a human donor with diffuse large B-cell lymphoma. The CDR3 loop reads CASSWGQGNEKLFF. The CDR3 DNA is TGTGCCAGCAGTTGGGGACAGGGGAATGAAAAACTGTTTTTT.